The present TCR beta chain was sequenced within a study of T cells expressing NK-cell markers. Points from the study as a whole: As a fraction of CD8+ T cells, dominant NKG2C+ clonotypes reached about 1.0-7.5% in a handful of donors.

In regard to this clonotype: Antigen: not known.

The CDR3 is 13 amino acids. TCRdb reprocessed the 5' RACE reads and stores each CDR3 protein as one record, lacking DNA. The sample's table shows about 260,000 distinct CDR3 sequences. The V call is TRBV12-3 or TRBV12-4, the J call TRBJ1-4. The receptor comes from a woman aged 18-70 years in good health. Sequenced: blood T cells: a sorted CD56 or NKG2C T cell subset, CD4+ or CD8+ T cells, or bulk PBMC T cells (not recorded which). The CDR3 is CASSLSQEKKLFF.